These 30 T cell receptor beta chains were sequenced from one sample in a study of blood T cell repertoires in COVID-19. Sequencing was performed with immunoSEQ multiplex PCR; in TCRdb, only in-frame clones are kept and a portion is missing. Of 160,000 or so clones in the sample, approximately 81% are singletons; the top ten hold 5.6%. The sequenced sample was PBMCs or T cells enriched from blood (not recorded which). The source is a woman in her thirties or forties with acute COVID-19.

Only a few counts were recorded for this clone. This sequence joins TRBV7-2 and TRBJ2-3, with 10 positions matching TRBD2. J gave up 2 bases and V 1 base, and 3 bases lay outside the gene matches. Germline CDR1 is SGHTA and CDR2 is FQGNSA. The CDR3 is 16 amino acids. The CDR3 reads CASSLGLAGLTDTQYF. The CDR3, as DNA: TGTGCCAGCAGCTTAGGACTAGCGGGCCTCACAGATACGCAGTATTTT.

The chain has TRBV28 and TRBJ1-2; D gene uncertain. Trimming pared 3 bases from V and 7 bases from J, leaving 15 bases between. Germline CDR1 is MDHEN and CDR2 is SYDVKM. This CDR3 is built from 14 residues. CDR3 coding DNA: TGTGCCAGCAGTTTCTATGCCTCGCCCTTTGGCTACACCTTC. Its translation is CASSFYASPFGYTF.

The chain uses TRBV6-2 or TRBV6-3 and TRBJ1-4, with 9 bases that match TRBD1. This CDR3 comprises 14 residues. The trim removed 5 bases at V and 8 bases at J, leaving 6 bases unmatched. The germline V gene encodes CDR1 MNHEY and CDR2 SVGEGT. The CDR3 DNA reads TGTGCCAGCAGTCGTGACAGGGGGGGAGAAAAACTGTTTTTT. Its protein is CASSRDRGGEKLFF.

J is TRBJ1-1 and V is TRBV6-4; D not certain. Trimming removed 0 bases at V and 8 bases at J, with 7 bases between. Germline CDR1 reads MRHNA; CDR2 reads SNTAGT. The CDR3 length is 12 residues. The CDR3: CASSDSTREAFF. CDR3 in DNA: TGTGCCAGCAGTGACTCGACCAGGGAAGCTTTCTTT.

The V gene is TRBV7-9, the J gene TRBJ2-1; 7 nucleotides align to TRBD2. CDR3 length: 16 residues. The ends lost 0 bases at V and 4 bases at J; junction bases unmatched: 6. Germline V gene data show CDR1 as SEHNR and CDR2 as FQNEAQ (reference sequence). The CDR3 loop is CASSLAGASGYNEQFF. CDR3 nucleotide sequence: TGTGCCAGCAGCTTAGCGGGCGCTAGCGGTTACAATGAGCAGTTCTTC.

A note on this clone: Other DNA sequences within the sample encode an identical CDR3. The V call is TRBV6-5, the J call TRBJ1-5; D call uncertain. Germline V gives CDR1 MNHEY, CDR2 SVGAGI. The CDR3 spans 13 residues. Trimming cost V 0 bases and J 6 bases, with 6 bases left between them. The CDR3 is CASSYSRGQPQHF. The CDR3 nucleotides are TGTGCCAGCAGTTACTCGAGAGGTCAGCCCCAGCATTTT.

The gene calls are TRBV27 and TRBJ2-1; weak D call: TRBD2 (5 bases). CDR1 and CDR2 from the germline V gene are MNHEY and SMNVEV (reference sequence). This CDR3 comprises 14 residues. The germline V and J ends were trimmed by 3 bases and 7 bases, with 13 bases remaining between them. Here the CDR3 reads CASSLAGGPNEQFF. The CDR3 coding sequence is TGTGCCAGCAGTTTGGCGGGCGGGCCAAATGAGCAGTTCTTC.

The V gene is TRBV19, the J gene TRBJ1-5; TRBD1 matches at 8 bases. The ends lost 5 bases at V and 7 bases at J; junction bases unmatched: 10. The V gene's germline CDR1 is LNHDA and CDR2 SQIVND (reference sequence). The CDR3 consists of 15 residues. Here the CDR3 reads CASSPHQGAEQPQHF. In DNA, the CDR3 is TGTGCCAGTAGTCCCCATCAGGGGGCCGAGCAGCCCCAGCATTTT.

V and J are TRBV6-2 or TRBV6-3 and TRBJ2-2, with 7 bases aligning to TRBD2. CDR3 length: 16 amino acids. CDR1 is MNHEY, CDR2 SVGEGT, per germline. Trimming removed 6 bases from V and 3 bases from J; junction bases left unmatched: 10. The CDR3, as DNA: TGTGCCAGCAGCCGCGGGAGACTCGGGGACACCGGGGAGCTGTTTTTT. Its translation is CASSRGRLGDTGELFF.

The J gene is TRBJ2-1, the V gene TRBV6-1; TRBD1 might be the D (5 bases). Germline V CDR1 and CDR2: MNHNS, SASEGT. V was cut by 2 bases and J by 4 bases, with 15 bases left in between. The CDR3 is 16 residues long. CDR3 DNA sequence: TGTGCCAGCAGTGAATTCGGCGCCAACAGGTACAATGAGCAGTTCTTC. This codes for CASSEFGANRYNEQFF.

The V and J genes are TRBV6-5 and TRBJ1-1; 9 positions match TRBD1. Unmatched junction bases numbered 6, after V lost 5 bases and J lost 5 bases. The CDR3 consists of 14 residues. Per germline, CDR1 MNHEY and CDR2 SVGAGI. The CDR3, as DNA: TGTGCCAGCAGTAACAGGGGGCGCGGGACTGAAGCTTTCTTT. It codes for CASSNRGRGTEAFF.

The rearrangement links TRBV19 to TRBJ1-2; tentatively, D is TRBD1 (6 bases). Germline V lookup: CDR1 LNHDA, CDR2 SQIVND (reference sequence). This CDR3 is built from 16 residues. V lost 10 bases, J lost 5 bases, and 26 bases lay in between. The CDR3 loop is CATTSTHRVRGYGYTF. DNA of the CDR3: TGTGCCACCACCTCTACCCATCGGGTCAGGGGATATGGCTACACCTTC. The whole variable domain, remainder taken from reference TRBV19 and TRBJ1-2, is DGGITQSPKYLFRKEGQNVTLSCEQNLNHDAMYWYRQDPGQGLRLIYYSQIVNDFQKGDIAEGYSVSREKKESFPLTVTSAQKNPTAFYLCATTSTHRVRGYGYTFGSGTRLTVV.

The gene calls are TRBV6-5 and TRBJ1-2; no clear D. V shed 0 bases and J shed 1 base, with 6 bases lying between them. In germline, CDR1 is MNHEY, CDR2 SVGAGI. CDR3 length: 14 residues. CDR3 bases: TGTGCCAGCAGTTACTCGGCCATTAACTATGGCTACACCTTC. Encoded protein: CASSYSAINYGYTF.

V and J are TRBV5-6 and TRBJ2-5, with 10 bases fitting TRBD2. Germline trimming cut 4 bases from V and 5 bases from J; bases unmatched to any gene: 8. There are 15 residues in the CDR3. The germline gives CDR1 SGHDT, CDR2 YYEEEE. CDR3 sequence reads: CASSQLAGSLETQYF. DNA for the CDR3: TGTGCCAGCAGCCAACTAGCGGGAAGTCTTGAGACCCAGTACTTC.

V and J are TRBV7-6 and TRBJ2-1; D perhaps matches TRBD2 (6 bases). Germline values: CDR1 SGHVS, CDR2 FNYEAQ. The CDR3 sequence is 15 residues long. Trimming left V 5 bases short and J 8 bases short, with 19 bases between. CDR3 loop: CASSSPGEWGDEQFF. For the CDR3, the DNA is TGTGCCAGCAGCAGTCCTGGGGAGTGGGGGGATGAGCAGTTCTTC.

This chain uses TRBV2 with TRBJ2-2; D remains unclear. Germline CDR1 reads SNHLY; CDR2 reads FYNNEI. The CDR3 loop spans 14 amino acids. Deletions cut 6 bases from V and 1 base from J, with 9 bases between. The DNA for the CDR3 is TGTGCCAGCAGGCGTCAGGAGAACACCGGGGAGCTGTTTTTT. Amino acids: CASRRQENTGELFF.

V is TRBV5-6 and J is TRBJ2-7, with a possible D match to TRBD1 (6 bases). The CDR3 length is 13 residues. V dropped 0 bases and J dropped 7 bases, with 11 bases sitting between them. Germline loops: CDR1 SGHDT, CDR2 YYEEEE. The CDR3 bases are TGTGCCAGCAGCTTGGAGTTTAGGGGGGAGCAGTACTTC. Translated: CASSLEFRGEQYF.

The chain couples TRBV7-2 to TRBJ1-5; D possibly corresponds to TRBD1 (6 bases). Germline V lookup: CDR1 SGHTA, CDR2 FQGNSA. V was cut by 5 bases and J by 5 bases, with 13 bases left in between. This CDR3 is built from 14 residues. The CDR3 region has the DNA TGTGCCAGCAGCCGCGGTAACAGGGATCAGCCCCAGCATTTT. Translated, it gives CASSRGNRDQPQHF.

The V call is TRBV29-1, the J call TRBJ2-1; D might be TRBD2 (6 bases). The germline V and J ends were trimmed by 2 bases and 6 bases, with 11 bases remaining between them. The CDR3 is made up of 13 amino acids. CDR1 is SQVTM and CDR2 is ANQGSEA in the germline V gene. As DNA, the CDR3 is TGCAGCGTTGAATCGGGAGAGGGCAATGAGCAGTTCTTC. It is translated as CSVESGEGNEQFF.

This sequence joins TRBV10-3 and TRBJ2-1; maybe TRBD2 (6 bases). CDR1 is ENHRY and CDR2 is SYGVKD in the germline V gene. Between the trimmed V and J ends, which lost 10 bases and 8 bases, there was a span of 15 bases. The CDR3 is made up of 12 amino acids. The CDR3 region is CATSNRGDEQFF. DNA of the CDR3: TGTGCCACCTCCAATCGCGGGGATGAGCAGTTCTTC.

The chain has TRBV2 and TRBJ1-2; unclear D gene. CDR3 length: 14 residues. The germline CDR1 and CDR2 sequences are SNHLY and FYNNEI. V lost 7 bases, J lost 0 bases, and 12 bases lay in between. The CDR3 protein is CASIGNGPNYGYTF. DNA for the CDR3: TGTGCCAGCATAGGTAATGGGCCTAACTATGGCTACACCTTC.

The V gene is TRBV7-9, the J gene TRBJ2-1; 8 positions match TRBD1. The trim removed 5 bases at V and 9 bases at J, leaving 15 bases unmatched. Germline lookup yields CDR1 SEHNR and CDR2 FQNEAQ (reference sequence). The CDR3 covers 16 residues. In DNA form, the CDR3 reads TGTGCCAGCAGCCCCCCGGACAGGGCGGTCGTAGGTGAGCAGTTCTTC. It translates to CASSPPDRAVVGEQFF.

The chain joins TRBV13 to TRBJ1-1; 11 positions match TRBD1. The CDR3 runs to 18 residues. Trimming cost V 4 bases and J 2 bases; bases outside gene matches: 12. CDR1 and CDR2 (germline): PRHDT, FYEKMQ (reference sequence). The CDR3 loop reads CASSYRSGTGGTNTEAFF. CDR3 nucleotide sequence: TGTGCCAGCAGCTACCGCTCCGGGACAGGGGGGACCAACACTGAAGCTTTCTTT.

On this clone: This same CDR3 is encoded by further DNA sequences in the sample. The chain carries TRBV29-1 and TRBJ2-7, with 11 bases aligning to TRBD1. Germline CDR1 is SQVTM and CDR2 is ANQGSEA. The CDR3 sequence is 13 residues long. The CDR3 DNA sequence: TGCAGTGCTAGGACAGGGGGCTTTTACGAGCAGTACTTC. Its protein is CSARTGGFYEQYF.

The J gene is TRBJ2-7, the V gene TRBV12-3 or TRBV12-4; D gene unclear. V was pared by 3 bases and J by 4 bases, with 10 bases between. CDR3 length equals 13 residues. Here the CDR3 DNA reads TGTGCCAGCAGTTTGAGGCCGCAGTACGAGCAGTACTTC. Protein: CASSLRPQYEQYF.

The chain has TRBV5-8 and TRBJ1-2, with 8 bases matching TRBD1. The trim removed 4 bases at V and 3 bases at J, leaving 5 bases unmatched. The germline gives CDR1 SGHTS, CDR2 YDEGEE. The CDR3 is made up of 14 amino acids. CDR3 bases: TGTGCCAGCAGCCCTAAGGACAGGGACTATGGCTACACCTTC. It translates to CASSPKDRDYGYTF.

CDR3 region: CASSPSPRLAGGNSYEQYF. DNA for the CDR3: TGTGCCAGCAGCCCTTCTCCTAGACTAGCGGGAGGCAACTCCTACGAGCAGTACTTC. The chain couples TRBV3-1 (or the pseudogene TRBV3-2) to TRBJ2-7; 13 bases align to TRBD2. The CDR3 is made up of 19 amino acids. Germline trimming cut 4 bases from V and 0 bases from J; bases unmatched to any gene: 12. Per the germline V gene, CDR1 is LGHDT and CDR2 is YNNKEL (reference sequence).

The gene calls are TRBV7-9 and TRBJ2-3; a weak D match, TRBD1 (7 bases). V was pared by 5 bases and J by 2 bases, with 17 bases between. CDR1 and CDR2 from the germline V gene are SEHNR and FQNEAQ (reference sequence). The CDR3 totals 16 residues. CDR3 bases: TGTGCCAGCAGCGCTATGGCGGGACAGTACACAGATACGCAGTATTTT. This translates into CASSAMAGQYTDTQYF. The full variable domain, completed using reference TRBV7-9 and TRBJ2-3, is DTGVSQNPRHKITKRGQNVTFRCDPISEHNRLYWYRQTLGQGPEFLTYFQNEAQLEKSRLLSDRFSAERPKGSFSTLEIQRTEQGDSAMYLCASSAMAGQYTDTQYFGPGTRLTVL.

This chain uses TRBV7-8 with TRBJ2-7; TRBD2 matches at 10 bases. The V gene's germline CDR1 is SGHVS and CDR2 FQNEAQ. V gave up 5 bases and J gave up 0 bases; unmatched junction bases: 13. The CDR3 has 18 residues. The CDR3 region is CASSRGASGGLSSYEQYF. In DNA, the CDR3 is TGTGCCAGCAGCAGGGGGGCTAGCGGGGGATTGTCCTCCTACGAGCAGTACTTC. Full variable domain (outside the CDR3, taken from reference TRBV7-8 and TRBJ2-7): GAGVSQSPRYKVAKRGQDVALRCDPISGHVSLFWYQQALGQGPEFLTYFQNEAQLDKSGLPSDRFFAERPEGSVSTLKIQRTQQEDSAVYLCASSRGASGGLSSYEQYFGPGTRLTVT.

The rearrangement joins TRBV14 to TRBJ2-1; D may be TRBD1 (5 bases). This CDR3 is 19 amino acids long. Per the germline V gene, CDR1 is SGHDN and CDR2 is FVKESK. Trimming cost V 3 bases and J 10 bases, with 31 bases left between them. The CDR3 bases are TGTGCCAGCAGCCACGATATTGTCCTGGACCAGAAGGGGATCGTCGAGCAGTTCTTC. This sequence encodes CASSHDIVLDQKGIVEQFF.